One TCR beta chain is described in this entry. The antigen it binds to is not known. No base quality information exists; no much larger clone differs at one position. This entry belongs to a study of T cell responses to AZD1222 COVID-19 vaccine (dated by TCRdb to the early 2020s). With respect to the entire study: TCR sequencing was performed for 230 to 250 trial participants, of whom roughly 200 were given two doses of AZD1222 and around 26 were given two doses of MenACWY control vaccine. Trial participants were enrolled by age into 18-55, 56-69 and 70-plus year subgroups, with about 150, 28 and 57 TCR-sequenced participants respectively.

Overall study outcomes, separate from this receptor: Participants were mostly white British and included more females than males, and it was suggested by the authors that clonal diversity may have been underestimated. The 56-69-year group was small, and its depth increase did not reach significance, likely because of low power. Because no day 14 peak-response samples were available, the repertoires could be characterized only after the peak T cell response. Conclusions about previously exposed vaccinees are limited, since just a handful of AZD1222 recipients were seropositive for SARS-CoV-2 at baseline. Nearly half of unique spike-specific TCRs reportedly recognized epitopes outside regions mutated in the B.1.351 and B.1.1.7 variants. CD4 TCRs associated with the vaccine covered the entire spike protein, and the dominant responses were in regions 160-218 and 743-854. A significant rise in spike-specific TCR breadth and depth was observed after two AZD1222 doses relative to day 0 and relative to MenACWY recipients.

Trimming at the junction amounts to 6 bases on V and 9 bases on J, and the germline ends lie 24 bases apart. The germline V gene supplies CDR1 MNHEY and CDR2 SVGEGT. The CDR3 numbers 16 residues from cysteine through phenylalanine. Only the CDR3 part of the read is kept: 48 bases, read in frame from the first base. The CDR3 regions of human TCRbeta chains were analyzed by immunosequencing. From the authors' description of their analysis: TCRs in the repertoires were matched against a reference library of SARS-CoV-2-specific TCRs that had been generated with the MIRA antigen-specificity platform. Breadth meant the fraction of unique TCRs that were SARS-CoV-2-associated, whereas depth meant the fraction of total T cells that were SARS-CoV-2-associated. Using the MIRA data, every spike-specific TCR was mapped to the spike region that the TCR reacted to and assigned to either a CD4 or a CD8 class. Log10-transformed breadth and depth values were compared by one-way ANOVA with Sidak's multiple comparisons tests. TCRdb took over this immuneACCESS table, retaining in-frame rearrangements with V and J assigned. Such tables are incomplete; in checked studies, under half of the missing clones stem from an unresolved V gene, and the remainder is unexplained. The DNA gave D and trimming, while V, J and clone size come from that table. This sample lists roughly 120,000 clones; more than 70% were detected once. The ten biggest clones cover around 4.4% of the sample.

The time point label here, explained by the study, means: about 28 days (+/-7) after the second vaccine dose. AZD1222 recipients with second doses at about 4 weeks or about 12 weeks were pooled, because spike-specific TCR depth and breadth did not differ between schedules. Samples from vaccinated people were obtained from the UK trials COV001 and COV002, which included a single-blind randomized controlled phase 2/3 trial of AZD1222 (ChAdOx1 nCoV-19) in healthy adults. Trial participant PBMC samples were collected at day 0 and day 28 after the second dose for TCRbeta chain sequencing. This material consisted of peripheral blood, taken 28 days after the second AZD1222 dose. The source is an adult who received the AZD1222 COVID-19 vaccine. The V gene is TRBV6-2 or TRBV6-3 and the J gene is TRBJ2-1; the D gene could be TRBD1 or TRBD2, each one agreeing over 5 bases. The nucleotides are TGTGCCAGCAGCCCCGGGACCCACGGGCGAACGGGTGAGCAGTTCTTC. Its translation is CASSPGTHGRTGEQFF.